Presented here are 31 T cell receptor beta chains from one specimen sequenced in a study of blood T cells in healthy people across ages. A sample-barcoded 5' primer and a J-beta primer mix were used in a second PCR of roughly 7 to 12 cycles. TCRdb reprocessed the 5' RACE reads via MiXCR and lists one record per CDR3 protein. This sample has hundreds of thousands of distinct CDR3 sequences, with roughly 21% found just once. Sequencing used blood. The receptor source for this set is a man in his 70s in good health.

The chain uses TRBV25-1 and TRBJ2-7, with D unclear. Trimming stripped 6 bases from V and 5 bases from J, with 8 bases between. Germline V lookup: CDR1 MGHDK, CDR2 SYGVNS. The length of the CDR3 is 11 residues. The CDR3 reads CASSANNEQYF. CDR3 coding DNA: TGTGCCAGCAGCGCAAATAACGAGCAGTACTTC.

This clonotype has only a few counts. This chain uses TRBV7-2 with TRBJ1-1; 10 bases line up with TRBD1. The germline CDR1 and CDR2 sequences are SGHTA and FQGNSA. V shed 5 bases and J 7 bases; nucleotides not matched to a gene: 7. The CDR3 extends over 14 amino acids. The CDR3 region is CASSPVDRGVEAFF. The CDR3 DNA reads TGTGCCAGCAGCCCGGTGGACAGGGGGGTTGAAGCTTTCTTT.

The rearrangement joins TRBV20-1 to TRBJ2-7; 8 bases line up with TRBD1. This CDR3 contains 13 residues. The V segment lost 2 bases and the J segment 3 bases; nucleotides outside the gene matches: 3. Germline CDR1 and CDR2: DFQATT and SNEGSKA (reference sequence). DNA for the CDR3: TGCAGTGCTAGACCCGGGACAGGCTACGAGCAGTACTTC. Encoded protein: CSARPGTGYEQYF.

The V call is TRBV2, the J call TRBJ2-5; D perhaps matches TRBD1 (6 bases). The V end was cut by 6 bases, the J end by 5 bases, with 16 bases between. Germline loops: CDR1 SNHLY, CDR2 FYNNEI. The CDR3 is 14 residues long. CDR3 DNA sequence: TGTGCCAGCAGCGCCCACAACAGGGTTGAGACCCAGTACTTC. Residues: CASSAHNRVETQYF.

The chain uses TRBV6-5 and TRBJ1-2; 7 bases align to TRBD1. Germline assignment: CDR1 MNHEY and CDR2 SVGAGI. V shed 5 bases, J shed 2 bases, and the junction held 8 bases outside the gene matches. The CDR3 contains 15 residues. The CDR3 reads CASSRQGATNYGYTF. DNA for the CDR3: TGTGCCAGCAGTCGACAGGGCGCGACAAACTATGGCTACACCTTC.

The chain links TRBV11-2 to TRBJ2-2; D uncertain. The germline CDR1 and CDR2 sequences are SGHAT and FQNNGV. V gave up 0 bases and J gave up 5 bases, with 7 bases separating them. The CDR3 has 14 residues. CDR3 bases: TGTGCCAGCAGCTTAGAACAAGTAACCGGGGAGCTGTTTTTT. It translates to CASSLEQVTGELFF.

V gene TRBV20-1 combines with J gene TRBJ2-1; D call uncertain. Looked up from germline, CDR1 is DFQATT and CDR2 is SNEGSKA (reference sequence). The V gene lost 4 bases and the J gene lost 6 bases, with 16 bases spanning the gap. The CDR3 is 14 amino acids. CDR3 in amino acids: CSAILPLAGNEQFF. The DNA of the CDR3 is TGCAGTGCTATACTTCCCCTGGCCGGCAATGAGCAGTTCTTC.

CDR3 amino acids: CAINRGTSYEQYF. Here the CDR3 DNA reads TGTGCCATCAATCGGGGGACCTCCTACGAGCAGTACTTC. The chain joins TRBV6-1 to TRBJ2-7; a weak D match, TRBD2 (6 bases). This CDR3 has 13 amino acids. V was trimmed by 10 bases and J by 0 bases, leaving 13 bases between them. Germline values: CDR1 MNHNS, CDR2 SASEGT.

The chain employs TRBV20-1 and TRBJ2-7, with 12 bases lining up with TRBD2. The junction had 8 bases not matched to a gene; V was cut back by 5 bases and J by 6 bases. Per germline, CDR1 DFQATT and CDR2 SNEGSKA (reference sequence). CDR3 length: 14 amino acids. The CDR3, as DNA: TGCAGTGCTTACCCTAGCGGGAGGGCCCTCGAGCAGTACTTC. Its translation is CSAYPSGRALEQYF.

CDR3 nucleotides: TGTGCCAGCAGTGAGGACCCGGCCAATGAGCAGTTCTTC. Translated, it gives CASSEDPANEQFF. The J gene is TRBJ2-5, the V gene TRBV9; D remains unclear. The J call may be faulty, since TRBJ2-1 better matches the DNA end. The CDR3 length is 13 residues. Germline CDR1 and CDR2: SGDLS and YYNGEE.

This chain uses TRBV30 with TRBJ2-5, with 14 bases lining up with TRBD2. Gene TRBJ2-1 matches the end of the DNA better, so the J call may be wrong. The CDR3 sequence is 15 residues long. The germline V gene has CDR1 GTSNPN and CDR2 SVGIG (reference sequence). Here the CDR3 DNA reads TGTGCCTGGAAAGGGACTAGCGGGAGCTACAATGAGCAGTTCTTC. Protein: CAWKGTSGSYNEQFF.

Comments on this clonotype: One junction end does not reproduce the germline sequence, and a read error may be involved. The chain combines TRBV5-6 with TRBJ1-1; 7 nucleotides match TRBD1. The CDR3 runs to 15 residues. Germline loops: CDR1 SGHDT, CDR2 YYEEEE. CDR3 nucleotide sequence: TGTGCCAGCAGCTTAGTGACAGGGACGAACACTGTAGCTTTCTTT. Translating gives CASSLVTGTNTVAFF.

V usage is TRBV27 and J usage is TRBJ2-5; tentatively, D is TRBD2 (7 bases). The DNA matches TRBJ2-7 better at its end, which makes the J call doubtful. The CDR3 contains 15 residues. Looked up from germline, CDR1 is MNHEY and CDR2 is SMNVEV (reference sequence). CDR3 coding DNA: TGTGCCAGCAGTTTAGAGGGGGGGTTTTCCTACGAGCAGTACTTC. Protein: CASSLEGGFSYEQYF.

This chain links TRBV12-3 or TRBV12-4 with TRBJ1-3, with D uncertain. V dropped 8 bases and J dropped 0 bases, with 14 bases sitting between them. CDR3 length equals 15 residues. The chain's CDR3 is CASENRAASGNTIYF. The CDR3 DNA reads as TGTGCCAGCGAAAACCGGGCAGCCTCTGGAAACACCATATATTTT.

The CDR3 here is CASSLGPGISNSPLHF. DNA of the CDR3: TGTGCCAGCAGCTTGGGTCCCGGGATTAGTAATTCACCCCTCCACTTT. V usage is TRBV5-5 and J usage is TRBJ1-6; no firm D call. This CDR3 has 16 amino acids. Germline CDR1 is SGHKS and CDR2 is YYEKEE (reference sequence). V was cut by 0 bases and J by 6 bases, with 13 bases left in between.

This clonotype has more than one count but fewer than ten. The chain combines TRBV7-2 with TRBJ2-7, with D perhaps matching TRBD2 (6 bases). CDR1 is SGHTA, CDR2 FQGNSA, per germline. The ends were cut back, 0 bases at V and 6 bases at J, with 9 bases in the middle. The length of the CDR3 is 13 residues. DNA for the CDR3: TGTGCCAGCAGCTTAGCGCGGGGAGCCGAGCAGTACTTC. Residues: CASSLARGAEQYF.

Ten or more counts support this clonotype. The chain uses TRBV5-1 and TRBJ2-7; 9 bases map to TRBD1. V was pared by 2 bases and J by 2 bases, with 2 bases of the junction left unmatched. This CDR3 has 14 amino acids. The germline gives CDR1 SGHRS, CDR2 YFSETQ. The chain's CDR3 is CASSFGQGTYEQYF. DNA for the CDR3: TGCGCCAGCAGCTTTGGACAGGGGACCTACGAGCAGTACTTC.

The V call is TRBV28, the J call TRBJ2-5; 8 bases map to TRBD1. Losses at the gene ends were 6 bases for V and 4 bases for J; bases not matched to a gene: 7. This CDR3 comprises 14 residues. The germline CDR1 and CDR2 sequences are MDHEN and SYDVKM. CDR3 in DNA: TGTGCCAGCAGCGCCCCAGGGACAGGAGAGACCCAGTACTTC. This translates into CASSAPGTGETQYF.

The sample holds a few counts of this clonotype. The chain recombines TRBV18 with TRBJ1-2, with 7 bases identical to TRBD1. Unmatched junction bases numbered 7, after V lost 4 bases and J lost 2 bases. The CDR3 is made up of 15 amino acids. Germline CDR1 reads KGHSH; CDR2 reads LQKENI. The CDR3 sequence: CASSRSGTANYGYTF. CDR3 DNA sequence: TGTGCCAGCTCACGTTCCGGGACAGCGAACTATGGCTACACCTTC.

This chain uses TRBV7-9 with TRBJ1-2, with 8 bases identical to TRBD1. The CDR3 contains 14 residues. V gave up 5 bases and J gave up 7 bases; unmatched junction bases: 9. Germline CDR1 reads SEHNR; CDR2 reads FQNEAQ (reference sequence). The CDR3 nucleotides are TGTGCCAGCAGCGAAGGGCAGGGGGCCTTTGGCTACACCTTC. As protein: CASSEGQGAFGYTF.

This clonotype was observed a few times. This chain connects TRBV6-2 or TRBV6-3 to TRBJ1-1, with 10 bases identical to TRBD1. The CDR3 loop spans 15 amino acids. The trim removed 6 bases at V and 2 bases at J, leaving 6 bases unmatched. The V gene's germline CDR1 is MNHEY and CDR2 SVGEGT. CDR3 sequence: CASRNDRGLNTEAFF. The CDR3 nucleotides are TGTGCCAGCAGAAATGACAGGGGGCTTAACACTGAAGCTTTCTTT.

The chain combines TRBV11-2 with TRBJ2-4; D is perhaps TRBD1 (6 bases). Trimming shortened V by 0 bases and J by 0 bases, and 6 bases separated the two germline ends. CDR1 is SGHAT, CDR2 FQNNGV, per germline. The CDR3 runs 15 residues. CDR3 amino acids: CASSLEGAAKNIQYF. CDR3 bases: TGTGCCAGCAGCTTAGAGGGGGCAGCCAAAAACATTCAGTACTTC.

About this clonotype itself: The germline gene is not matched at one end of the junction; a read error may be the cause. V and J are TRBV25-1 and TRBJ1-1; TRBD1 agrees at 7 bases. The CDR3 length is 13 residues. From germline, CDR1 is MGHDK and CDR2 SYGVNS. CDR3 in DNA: TGTGCCAGCAGTGAACCTACAGGGGCTGAAGCTCTCTTT. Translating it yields CASSEPTGAEALF.

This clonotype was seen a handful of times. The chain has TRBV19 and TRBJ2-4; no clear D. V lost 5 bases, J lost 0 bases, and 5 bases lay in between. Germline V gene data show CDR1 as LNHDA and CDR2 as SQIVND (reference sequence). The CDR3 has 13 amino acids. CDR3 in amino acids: CASSRAAKNIQYF. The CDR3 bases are TGTGCCAGTAGTCGGGCAGCCAAAAACATTCAGTACTTC.

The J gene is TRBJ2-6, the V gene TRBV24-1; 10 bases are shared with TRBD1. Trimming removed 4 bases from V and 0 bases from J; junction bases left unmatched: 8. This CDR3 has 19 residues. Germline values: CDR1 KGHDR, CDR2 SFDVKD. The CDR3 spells CATSDSRDRGLSGANVLTF. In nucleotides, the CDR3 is TGTGCCACCAGTGACTCCCGGGACAGGGGACTCTCTGGGGCCAACGTCCTGACTTTC.

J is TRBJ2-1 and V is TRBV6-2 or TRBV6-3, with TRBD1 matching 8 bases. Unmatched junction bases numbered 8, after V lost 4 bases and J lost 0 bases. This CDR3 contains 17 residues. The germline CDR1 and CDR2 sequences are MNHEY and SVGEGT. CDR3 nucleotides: TGTGCCAGCAGTTTCCATGACAGGGGCCGCTCCTACAATGAGCAGTTCTTC. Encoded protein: CASSFHDRGRSYNEQFF.

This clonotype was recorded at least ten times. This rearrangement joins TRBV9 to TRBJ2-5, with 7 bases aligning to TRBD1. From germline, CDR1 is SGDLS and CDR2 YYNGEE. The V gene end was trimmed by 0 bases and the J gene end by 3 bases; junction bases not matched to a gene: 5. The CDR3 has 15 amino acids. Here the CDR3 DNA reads TGTGCCAGCAGCGTAGCTCCCGGGACAGAAGAGACCCAGTACTTC. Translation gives CASSVAPGTEETQYF.

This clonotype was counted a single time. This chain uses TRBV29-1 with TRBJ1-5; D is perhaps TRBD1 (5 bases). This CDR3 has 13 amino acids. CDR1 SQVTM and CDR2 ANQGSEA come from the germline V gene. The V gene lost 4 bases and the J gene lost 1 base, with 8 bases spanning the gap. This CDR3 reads CSVVGDSNQPQHF. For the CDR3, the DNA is TGCAGCGTTGTTGGGGACAGCAATCAGCCCCAGCATTTT.

The chain's CDR3 is CASSLRVTQTQYF. The CDR3 region has the DNA TGTGCCAGCAGCTTACGGGTTACACAGACCCAGTACTTC. The J gene is TRBJ2-5, the V gene TRBV7-2, with D hard to call. The CDR3 length is 13 residues. Germline V gene data show CDR1 as SGHTA and CDR2 as FQGNSA. Deletions cut 2 bases from V and 6 bases from J, with 10 bases between.

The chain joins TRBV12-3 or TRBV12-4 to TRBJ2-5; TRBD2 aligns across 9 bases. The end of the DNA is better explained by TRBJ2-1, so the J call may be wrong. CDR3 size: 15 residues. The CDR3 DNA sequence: TGTGCCAGCAGCCGGACTAGCGATCTCAACAATGAGCAGTTCTTC. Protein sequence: CASSRTSDLNNEQFF.

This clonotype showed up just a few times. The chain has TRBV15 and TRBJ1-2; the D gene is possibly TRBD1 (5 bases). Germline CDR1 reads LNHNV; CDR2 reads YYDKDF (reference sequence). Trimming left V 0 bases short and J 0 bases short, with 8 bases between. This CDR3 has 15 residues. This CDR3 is CATSREKGTNYGYTF. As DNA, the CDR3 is TGTGCCACCAGCAGAGAGAAGGGGACTAACTATGGCTACACCTTC.